These 28 T cell receptor beta chains originate from one sample sequenced in a study of blood T cell repertoires in COVID-19 (dated by TCRdb to 2019 to 2021). Receptor amplification or capture employed the immunoSEQ multiplex PCR assay. Not all clones reach the TCRdb copy of this immuneACCESS table, which keeps in-frame sequences only. Checked studies attribute under half of the gap to unresolved V genes and leave the rest unexplained. The sample records 150,000 to 200,000 clones, about 86% of which are singletons. The biggest ten clones account for 7% of the sample. Sequenced input: peripheral blood. The receptor source for this set is a woman older than 75 in a cohort sampled during active or convalescent COVID-19.

This chain uses TRBV14 with TRBJ1-6; D remains ambiguous. Germline CDR1 reads SGHDN; CDR2 reads FVKESK. The length of the CDR3 is 17 residues. V gave up 1 base and J gave up 0 bases, with 10 bases separating them. This chain's CDR3 is CASSQGGSHSYNSPLHF. CDR3 in DNA: TGTGCCAGCAGCCAAGGAGGCAGCCACTCCTATAATTCACCCCTCCACTTT.

The V and J genes are TRBV6-1 and TRBJ2-1; 8 bases match TRBD2. After removal of 2 bases from V and 4 bases from J, the junction contained 4 bases not matched to a gene. Germline CDR1 and CDR2: MNHNS and SASEGT. The CDR3 covers 15 residues. CDR3 in DNA: TGTGCCAGCAGTGAAACAGCGGGAGCTTACAATGAGCAGTTCTTC. It is translated as CASSETAGAYNEQFF.

This clone was counted a few times. This rearrangement joins TRBV9 to TRBJ2-1; 8 bases are shared with TRBD2. Germline lookup yields CDR1 SGDLS and CDR2 YYNGEE. The CDR3 covers 15 residues. The V gene end was trimmed by 0 bases and the J gene end by 4 bases; junction bases not matched to a gene: 3. CDR3 in DNA: TGTGCCAGCAGCGTAGCGGGGGGGCCGTACAATGAGCAGTTCTTC. It specifies CASSVAGGPYNEQFF.

J is TRBJ2-7 and V is TRBV7-9; weak D call: TRBD1 (6 bases). Looked up from germline, CDR1 is SEHNR and CDR2 is FQNEAQ (reference sequence). The CDR3 is 15 amino acids. The ends were cut back, 5 bases at V and 0 bases at J, with 14 bases in the middle. This CDR3 is CASSTGTPFSYEQYF. DNA for the CDR3: TGTGCCAGCAGCACGGGGACACCATTCTCCTACGAGCAGTACTTC.

The chain combines TRBV6-5 with TRBJ2-5, with 7 bases aligning to TRBD2. Per the germline V gene, CDR1 is MNHEY and CDR2 is SVGAGI. The trim removed 10 bases at V and 7 bases at J, leaving 9 bases unmatched. The CDR3 runs to 12 residues. CDR3 sequence (DNA): TGTGCCATCCAACGGGGCGGGGGGACCCAGTACTTC. This sequence encodes CAIQRGGGTQYF.

In this sample, this clone turned up once. The V and J genes are TRBV6-5 and TRBJ2-5; 12 nucleotides match TRBD2. Looked up from germline, CDR1 is MNHEY and CDR2 is SVGAGI. The CDR3 sequence is 16 residues long. V shed 0 bases, J shed 5 bases, and the junction held 4 bases outside the gene matches. This CDR3 reads CASSYSPSGGAETQYF. The CDR3 DNA reads TGTGCCAGCAGTTACTCACCTAGCGGGGGGGCGGAGACCCAGTACTTC.

The chain links TRBV28 to TRBJ2-1; D ambiguous. Germline V gene data show CDR1 as MDHEN and CDR2 as SYDVKM. The CDR3 sequence is 15 residues long. Trimming took 6 bases from V and 0 from J, leaving 12 bases between them. The CDR3 DNA is TGTGCCAGCAGCCCGCTAAGTCGCTCCTACAATGAGCAGTTCTTC. This codes for CASSPLSRSYNEQFF.

The rearrangement joins TRBV12-3 or TRBV12-4 to TRBJ1-1, with D uncertain. V shed 6 bases and J shed 5 bases, with 13 bases lying between them. The CDR3 totals 13 residues. The CDR3 region has the DNA TGTGCCAGCAGCCCCGCGGGGATGACTGAAGCTTTCTTT. This codes for CASSPAGMTEAFF.

V usage is TRBV7-2 and J usage is TRBJ1-1; no definite D call. V gave up 3 bases and J gave up 6 bases, with 11 bases separating them. In germline, CDR1 is SGHTA, CDR2 FQGNSA. The CDR3 has 13 residues. The CDR3 region has the DNA TGTGCCAGCAGCTTCGCCAGGTATGCTGAAGCTTTCTTT. The encoded protein is CASSFARYAEAFF. Full variable domain (outside the CDR3, taken from reference TRBV7-2 and TRBJ1-1): GAGVSQSPSNKVTEKGKDVELRCDPISGHTALYWYRQSLGQGLEFLIYFQGNSAPDKSGLPSDRFSAERTGGSVSTLTIQRTQQEDSAVYLCASSFARYAEAFFGQGTRLTVV.

The CDR3 DNA reads as TGCGCCAGCAGCAGATGGACAGGGGCAACTAATGAAAAACTGTTTTTT. Encoded protein: CASSRWTGATNEKLFF. The chain joins TRBV5-1 to TRBJ1-4; 9 nucleotides line up with TRBD1. This CDR3 contains 16 residues. The V and J ends lost 4 bases and 0 bases, in that order; junction bases with no gene match: 4. Per the germline V gene, CDR1 is SGHRS and CDR2 is YFSETQ.

J is TRBJ1-1 and V is TRBV29-1; D perhaps matches TRBD1 (5 bases). V was shortened by 4 bases and J by 2 bases, with 11 bases between the two germline ends. The germline V gene has CDR1 SQVTM and CDR2 ANQGSEA. The CDR3 consists of 13 residues. CDR3 sequence: CSVVGTANTEAFF. The CDR3 DNA sequence: TGCAGCGTTGTGGGGACTGCAAACACTGAAGCTTTCTTT.

This chain uses TRBV11-3 with TRBJ2-1; TRBD2 matches 7 bases. The CDR3 loop spans 15 amino acids. Germline trimming cut 1 base from V and 8 bases from J; bases unmatched to any gene: 8. Germline V gene lookup returns CDR1 SGHNT and CDR2 YENEEA. The CDR3 sequence is CASSLAVGGFHEQFF. CDR3 nucleotides: TGTGCCAGCAGCTTAGCCGTGGGGGGGTTCCATGAGCAGTTCTTC.

The chain joins TRBV18 to TRBJ2-1; 10 bases align to TRBD1. This CDR3 has 15 amino acids. V lost 3 bases to trimming and J lost 5 bases; unmatched junction nucleotides: 4. CDR1 and CDR2 from the germline V gene are KGHSH and LQKENI. CDR3 sequence: CASSPPGQGNNEQFF. The CDR3 bases are TGTGCCAGCTCACCCCCGGGACAGGGGAACAATGAGCAGTTCTTC.

This clone appeared a few times. This rearrangement joins TRBV6-6 to TRBJ1-1; D remains ambiguous. CDR3 size: 12 residues. CDR1 and CDR2 from the germline V gene are MNHNY and SVGAGI (reference sequence). V lost 4 bases to trimming and J lost 6 bases, with 9 bases between them. CDR3 nucleotide sequence: TGTGCCAGCAGTTGGGCCCGCCCTGAAGCTTTCTTT. Its translation: CASSWARPEAFF.

The chain employs TRBV30 and TRBJ1-2; the match to TRBD1 covers 8 bases. This CDR3 has 16 amino acids. CDR1 GTSNPN and CDR2 SVGIG come from the germline V gene (reference sequence). The trim removed 0 bases at V and 4 bases at J, leaving 10 bases unmatched. This CDR3 reads CAWSVPRTGSGYGYTF. CDR3 sequence (DNA): TGTGCCTGGAGTGTACCTCGGACAGGGTCCGGCTATGGCTACACCTTC.

The chain couples TRBV11-3 to TRBJ1-1; 7 bases are shared with TRBD1. The V gene end was trimmed by 4 bases and the J gene end by 4 bases; junction bases not matched to a gene: 12. Germline V gene sequence: CDR1 SGHNT, CDR2 YENEEA. The CDR3 is 16 residues long. CDR3: CASSSPLAGGITEAFF. The CDR3 DNA is TGTGCCAGCAGCTCACCCCTGGCAGGGGGTATCACTGAAGCTTTCTTT.

This chain joins TRBV4-3 and TRBJ2-1; weak D call: TRBD1 (5 bases). Germline lookup yields CDR1 LGHNA and CDR2 YSLEER. The CDR3 is 15 amino acids. V lost 0 bases and J lost 6, with 12 bases in between. The CDR3 coding sequence is TGCGCCAGCAGCCAAGATTGGGGCAAAGTCAATGAGCAGTTCTTC. Translated, it gives CASSQDWGKVNEQFF.

This chain uses TRBV28 with TRBJ2-7; TRBD1 aligns across 7 bases. With 3 bases clipped from V and 2 bases from J, the junction kept 4 bases outside the gene matches. CDR1 is MDHEN, CDR2 SYDVKM, per germline. This CDR3 is 14 amino acids long. Written as DNA, the CDR3 is TGTGCCAGCAGTTTGGGGACAGTGACCTACGAGCAGTACTTC. As protein: CASSLGTVTYEQYF.

This chain connects TRBV2 to TRBJ2-2; 13 bases agree with TRBD2. V gave up 5 bases and J gave up 5 bases; unmatched junction bases: 8. From germline, CDR1 is SNHLY and CDR2 FYNNEI. The CDR3 is 17 amino acids. The CDR3 coding sequence is TGTGCCAGCAGTTCCCGGACTAGCGGGAGATATACCGGGGAGCTGTTTTTT. It is translated as CASSSRTSGRYTGELFF.

This clone was seen only once. The V call is TRBV14, the J call TRBJ1-3; 8 bases align to TRBD1. CDR1 is SGHDN and CDR2 is FVKESK in the germline V gene. With V trimmed by 0 bases and J by 0 bases, 4 bases remained unmatched. The CDR3 is made up of 17 amino acids. CDR3 nucleotides: TGTGCCAGCAGCCAAGACAGGGGGCGAATCTCTGGAAACACCATATATTTT. Amino acids: CASSQDRGRISGNTIYF.

The chain employs TRBV12-3 or TRBV12-4 and TRBJ1-2, with 7 positions matching TRBD1. The junction had 8 bases not matched to a gene; V was cut back by 6 bases and J by 13 bases. This CDR3 is 11 amino acids long. For the CDR3, the DNA is TGTGCCAGCAGCCCGGGACAGAGGATCACCTTC. Protein product: CASSPGQRITF.

This sequence joins TRBV10-3 and TRBJ2-7; 8 bases fit TRBD2. Per the germline V gene, CDR1 is ENHRY and CDR2 is SYGVKD. V gave up 0 bases and J gave up 3 bases; unmatched junction bases: 4. This CDR3 is built from 15 residues. In DNA, the CDR3 is TGTGCCATCAGTGAGTCGGTGGGACTAGGCTACGAGCAGTACGTC. Its translation is CAISESVGLGYEQYV.

This chain connects TRBV7-2 to TRBJ2-5, with 7 bases lining up with TRBD2. CDR1 and CDR2 (germline): SGHTA, FQGNSA. The CDR3 totals 14 residues. After removal of 3 bases from V and 1 base from J, the junction contained 2 bases not matched to a gene. The CDR3 DNA reads as TGTGCCAGCAGCTTGGGCGGGAGCCAAGAGACCCAGTACTTC. Residues: CASSLGGSQETQYF.

The chain links TRBV2 to TRBJ1-2; D not resolved. The V gene's germline CDR1 is SNHLY and CDR2 FYNNEI. V lost 3 bases and J lost 1, with 18 bases in between. This CDR3 has 17 amino acids. The CDR3 DNA reads as TGTGCCAGCAGTGAGCCGTCAAGCGGTGTCTTTAACTATGGCTACACCTTC. Encoded protein: CASSEPSSGVFNYGYTF. Looking up the rest from reference TRBV2 and TRBJ1-2 gives the full variable domain: EPEVTQTPSHQVTQMGQEVILRCVPISNHLYFYWYRQILGQKVEFLVSFYNNEISEKSEIFDDQFSVERPDGSNFTLKIRSTKLEDSAMYFCASSEPSSGVFNYGYTFGSGTRLTVV.

The chain joins TRBV19 to TRBJ1-5; D unresolved. Germline CDR1 reads LNHDA; CDR2 reads SQIVND (reference sequence). The CDR3 is made up of 15 amino acids. Trimming removed 10 bases at V and 0 bases at J, with 16 bases between. The CDR3 region has the DNA TGTGCCACGGCCGACTGGGTTGGTAGCAATCAGCCCCAGCATTTT. It specifies CATADWVGSNQPQHF.

The count of this clone is one. The chain has TRBV5-6 and TRBJ2-2; the D gene is possibly TRBD1 (5 bases). The CDR3 contains 15 residues. With 5 bases removed from V and 2 bases from J, the gap between germline ends came to 13 bases. CDR1 SGHDT and CDR2 YYEEEE come from the germline V gene. This CDR3 is CASRRQMLNTGELFF. The CDR3, as DNA: TGTGCCAGCAGAAGACAGATGCTTAACACCGGGGAGCTGTTTTTT.

The gene calls are TRBV11-2 and TRBJ2-7; 10 nucleotides agree with TRBD1. The germline CDR1 and CDR2 sequences are SGHAT and FQNNGV. CDR3 length equals 15 residues. J was trimmed by 0 bases and V by 5 bases; bases with no gene match: 4. CDR3 coding DNA: TGTGCCAGCAGCCGGGACAGGGGACTCTCCTACGAGCAGTACGTC. Protein product: CASSRDRGLSYEQYV.

With regard to this clone: Other DNA sequences in this sample translate to the same CDR3. The chain carries TRBV2 and TRBJ1-1; no clear D. CDR1 is SNHLY and CDR2 is FYNNEI in the germline V gene. The CDR3 sequence is 12 residues long. V was pared by 7 bases and J by 0 bases, with 6 bases between. The DNA of the CDR3 is TGTGCCAGCACGGTTCTGAACACTGAAGCTTTCTTT. The encoded protein is CASTVLNTEAFF.